This T cell receptor (beta chain) is drawn from a study of cytomegalovirus exposure and HLA in healthy donors. Concerning this clone: The target antigen is unknown.

The PCR ran on 60 Vbeta and 13 Jbeta primers. TCRdb's table, derived via immunoSEQ multiplex PCR, lists solely in-frame clones and lacks some. Among 100,000 or so clones listed, 60% to 85% were seen once. The CDR3 totals 13 residues. Germline CDR1 reads LGHNT; CDR2 reads FRNRAP. V gave up 6 bases and J gave up 6 bases; unmatched junction bases: 8. Study conclusions and caveats: A later analysis, which compared TCR beta chains of equal frequency, found the HLA-associated ones more clonally expanded.

This clonotype was sampled from a woman aged 40 to 50 in good health and CMV-seropositive. The rearrangement uses TRBV12-5 and TRBJ2-7; TRBD1 matches at 7 bases. The sample comprised PBMCs. CDR3 in amino acids: CASGAETGLEQYF. The DNA for the CDR3 is TGTGCTAGTGGGGCCGAGACAGGGCTCGAGCAGTACTTC.